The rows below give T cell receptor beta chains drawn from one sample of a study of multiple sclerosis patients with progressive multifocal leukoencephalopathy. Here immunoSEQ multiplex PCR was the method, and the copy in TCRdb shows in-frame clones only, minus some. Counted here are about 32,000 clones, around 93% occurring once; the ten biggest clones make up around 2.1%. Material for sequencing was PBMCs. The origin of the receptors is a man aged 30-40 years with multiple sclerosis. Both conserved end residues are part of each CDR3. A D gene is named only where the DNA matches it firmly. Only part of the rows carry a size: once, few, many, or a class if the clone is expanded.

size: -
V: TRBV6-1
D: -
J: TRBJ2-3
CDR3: CASSEVVRTDTQYF
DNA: TGTGCCAGCAGTGAAGTGGTACGCACAGATACGCAGTATTTT

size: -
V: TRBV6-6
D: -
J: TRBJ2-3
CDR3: CASSYRQVADTQYF
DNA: TGTGCCAGCAGTTACCGACAAGTCGCAGATACGCAGTATTTT

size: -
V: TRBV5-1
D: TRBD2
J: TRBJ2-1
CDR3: CASRGISGSHEQFF
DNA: TGCGCCAGCAGAGGGATTAGCGGGAGCCATGAGCAGTTCTTC

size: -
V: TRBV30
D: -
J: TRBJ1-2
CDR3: CAWDRANYGYTF
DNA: TGTGCCTGGGACAGAGCTAACTATGGCTACACCTTC

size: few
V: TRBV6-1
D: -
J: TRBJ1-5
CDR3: CASSLGSNQPQHF
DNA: TGTGCCAGCAGCCTAGGGAGCAATCAGCCCCAGCATTTT

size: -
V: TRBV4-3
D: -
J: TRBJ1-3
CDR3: CASSQVDRRPFISGNTIYF
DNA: TGCGCCAGCAGCCAAGTAGACAGGCGCCCGTTTATCTCTGGAAACACCATATATTTT

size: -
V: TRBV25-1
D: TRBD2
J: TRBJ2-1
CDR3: CASSESSGRLNEQFF
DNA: TGTGCCAGCAGTGAATCTAGCGGGAGATTGAATGAGCAGTTCTTC

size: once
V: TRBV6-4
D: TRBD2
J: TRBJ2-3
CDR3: CASSAEGGTLDTQYF
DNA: TGTGCCAGCAGTGCAGAGGGAGGGACCCTAGATACGCAGTATTTT

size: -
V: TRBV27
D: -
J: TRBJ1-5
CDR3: CARRGGGEDNQPQHF
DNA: TGTGCCAGACGGGGCGGTGGGGAGGACAATCAGCCCCAGCATTTT

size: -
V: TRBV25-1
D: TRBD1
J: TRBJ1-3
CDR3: CASSASGGSYSGNTIYF
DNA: TGTGCCAGCAGTGCCTCAGGGGGCTCTTACTCTGGAAACACCATATATTTT

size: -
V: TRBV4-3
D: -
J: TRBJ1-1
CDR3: CASSQEVGAPNTEAFF
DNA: TGCGCCAGCAGCCAAGAGGTGGGAGCCCCGAACACTGAAGCTTTCTTT

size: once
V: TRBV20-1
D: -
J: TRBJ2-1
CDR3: CSAGIGEQFF
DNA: TGCAGTGCTGGGATCGGTGAGCAGTTCTTC

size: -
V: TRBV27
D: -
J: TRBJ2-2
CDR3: CASRFRANTGELFF
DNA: TGTGCCAGCAGGTTCAGGGCAAACACCGGGGAGCTGTTTTTT

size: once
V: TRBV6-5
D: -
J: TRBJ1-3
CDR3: CASSSLEGHTIYF
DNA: TGTGCCAGCAGTTCCCTAGAAGGGCACACCATATATTTT

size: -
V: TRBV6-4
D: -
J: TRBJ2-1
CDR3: CASSGPCRGVSYNEQFF
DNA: TGTGCCAGCAGTGGACCTTGCCGAGGGGTTTCATACAATGAGCAGTTCTTC

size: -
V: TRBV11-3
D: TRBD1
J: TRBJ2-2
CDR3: CASSLIGGINGELFF
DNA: TGTGCCAGCAGCTTGATAGGGGGCATTAACGGGGAGCTGTTTTTT

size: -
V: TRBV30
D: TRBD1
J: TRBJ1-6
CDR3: CAWTGQGNSPLHF
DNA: TGTGCCTGGACCGGACAGGGGAATTCACCCCTCCACTTT

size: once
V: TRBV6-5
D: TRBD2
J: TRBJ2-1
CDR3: CASSYPGLAGDEQFF
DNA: TGTGCCAGCAGTTACCCGGGACTAGCGGGAGATGAGCAGTTCTTC

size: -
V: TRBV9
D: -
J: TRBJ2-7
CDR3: CASSVGGGAPYEQYF
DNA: TGTGCCAGCAGCGTAGGAGGCGGGGCTCCCTACGAGCAGTACTTC

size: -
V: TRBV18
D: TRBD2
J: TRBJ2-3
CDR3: CASSLKRGSGTDTQYF
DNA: TGTGCCAGCTCACTGAAGCGGGGGTCGGGCACAGATACGCAGTATTTT

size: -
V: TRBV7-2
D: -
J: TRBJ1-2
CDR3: CASSLRDRFNYGYTF
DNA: TGTGCCAGCAGCTTAAGGGACCGGTTTAACTATGGCTACACCTTC

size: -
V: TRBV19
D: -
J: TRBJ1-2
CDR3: CASSRDGNYGYTF
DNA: TGTGCCAGTAGTAGGGACGGAAACTATGGCTACACCTTC

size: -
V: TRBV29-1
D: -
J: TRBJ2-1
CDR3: CSVEQGSSYNEQFF
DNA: TGCAGCGTTGAACAGGGGAGCTCCTACAATGAGCAGTTCTTC

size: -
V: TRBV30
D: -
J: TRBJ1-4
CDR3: CACTRSGEEKLFF
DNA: TGTGCCTGTACCCGGTCAGGGGAGGAAAAACTGTTTTTT

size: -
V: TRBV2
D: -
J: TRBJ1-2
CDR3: CASSEFGDGYTF
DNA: TGTGCCAGCAGTGAATTCGGGGACGGCTACACCTTC

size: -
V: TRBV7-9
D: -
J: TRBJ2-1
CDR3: CASSLVSEQFF
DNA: TGTGCCAGCAGCTTAGTCTCTGAGCAGTTCTTC

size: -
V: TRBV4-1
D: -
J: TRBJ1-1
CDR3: CASRVGRTGEAFF
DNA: TGCGCCAGCAGGGTGGGAAGGACGGGTGAAGCTTTCTTT

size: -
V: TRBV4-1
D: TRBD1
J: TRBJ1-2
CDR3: CASSRLLPGQGGQNYGYTF
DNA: TGCGCCAGCAGCCGCCTACTCCCGGGACAGGGGGGACAAAACTATGGCTACACCTTC

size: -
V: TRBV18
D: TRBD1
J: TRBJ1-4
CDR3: CASSQPGTGGEKLFF
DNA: TGTGCCAGCTCACAACCCGGGACAGGGGGCGAAAAACTGTTTTTT

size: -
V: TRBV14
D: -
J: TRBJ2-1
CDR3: CASSQLGVYNEQFF
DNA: TGTGCCAGCAGCCAATTGGGAGTCTACAATGAGCAGTTCTTC

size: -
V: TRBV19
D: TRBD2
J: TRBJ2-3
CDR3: CASSTLAGSTDTQYF
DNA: TGTGCCAGTAGTACCCTAGCGGGGAGCACAGATACGCAGTATTTT

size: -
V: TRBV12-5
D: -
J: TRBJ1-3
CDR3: CASGLGSGNTIYF
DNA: TGTGCTAGTGGTTTAGGGTCTGGAAACACCATATATTTT

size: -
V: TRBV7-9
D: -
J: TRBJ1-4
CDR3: CAGAPRTANEKLFF
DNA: TGTGCCGGAGCCCCCCGGACGGCGAATGAAAAACTGTTTTTT

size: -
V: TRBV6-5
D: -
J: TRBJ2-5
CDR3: CASSPRGRETQYF
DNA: TGTGCCAGCAGCCCGAGGGGCCGGGAGACCCAGTACTTC

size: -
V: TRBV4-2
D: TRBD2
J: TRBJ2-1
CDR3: CASSQDPGLVHNEQFF
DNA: TGTGCCAGCAGCCAAGATCCGGGACTAGTCCACAATGAGCAGTTCTTC

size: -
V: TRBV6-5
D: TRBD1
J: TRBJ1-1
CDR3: CASTDRSEGTEAFF
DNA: TGTGCCAGCACGGACAGGTCGGAAGGCACTGAAGCTTTCTTT

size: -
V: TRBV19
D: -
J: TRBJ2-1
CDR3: CASSIDPSASSYNEQFF
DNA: TGTGCCAGTAGTATAGATCCTAGCGCGAGCTCCTACAATGAGCAGTTCTTC

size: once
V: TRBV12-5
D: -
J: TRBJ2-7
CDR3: CASSQANSYEQYF
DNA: TGTGCTAGTTCTCAGGCAAACTCCTACGAGCAGTACTTC

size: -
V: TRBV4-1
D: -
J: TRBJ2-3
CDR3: CASSQGGVKDTQYF
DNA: TGCGCCAGCAGCCAAGGGGGGGTTAAGGATACGCAGTATTTT

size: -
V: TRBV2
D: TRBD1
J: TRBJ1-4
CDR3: CASSEAGQRNEKLFF
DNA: TGTGCCAGCAGTGAAGCGGGACAGAGAAATGAAAAACTGTTTTTT

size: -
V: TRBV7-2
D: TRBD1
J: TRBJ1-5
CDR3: CASSLATGVNQPQHF
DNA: TGTGCCAGCAGCTTAGCGACAGGGGTCAATCAGCCCCAGCATTTT

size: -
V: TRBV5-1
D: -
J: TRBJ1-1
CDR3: CASSLGGPNTEAFF
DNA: TGCGCCAGCAGCTTGGGGGGTCCCAACACTGAAGCTTTCTTT

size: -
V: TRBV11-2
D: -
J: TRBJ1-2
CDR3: CASSLIPPGAGYGYTF
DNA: TGTGCCAGCAGCTTAATCCCTCCGGGGGCTGGCTATGGCTACACCTTC

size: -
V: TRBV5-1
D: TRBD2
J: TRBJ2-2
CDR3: CASSLAGDGELFF
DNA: TGCGCCAGCAGCCTAGCGGGAGATGGGGAGCTGTTTTTT

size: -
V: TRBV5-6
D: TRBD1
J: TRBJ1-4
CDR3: CASSATGGVGEKLFF
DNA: TGTGCCAGCAGCGCGACAGGGGGCGTAGGAGAAAAACTGTTTTTT

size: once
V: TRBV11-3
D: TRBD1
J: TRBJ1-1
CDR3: CASSLFGTGNTEAFF
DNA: TGTGCCAGCAGCTTATTCGGGACAGGGAACACTGAAGCTTTCTTT

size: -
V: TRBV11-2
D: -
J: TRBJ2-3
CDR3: CASRRLTSSTDTQYF
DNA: TGTGCCAGCAGACGACTGACTTCTAGCACAGATACGCAGTATTTT

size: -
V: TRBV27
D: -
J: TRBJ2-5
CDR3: CASSLGSRGRFEETQYF
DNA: TGTGCCAGCAGTTTAGGGTCACGAGGTCGCTTCGAAGAGACCCAGTACTTC

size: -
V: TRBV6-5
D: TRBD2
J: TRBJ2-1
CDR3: CASMGLADYNEQFF
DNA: TGTGCCAGCATGGGGCTAGCGGACTACAATGAGCAGTTCTTC

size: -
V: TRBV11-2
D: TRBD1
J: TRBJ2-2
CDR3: CASSLGTGIPGELFF
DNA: TGTGCCAGCAGCTTAGGGACAGGGATCCCCGGGGAGCTGTTTTTT